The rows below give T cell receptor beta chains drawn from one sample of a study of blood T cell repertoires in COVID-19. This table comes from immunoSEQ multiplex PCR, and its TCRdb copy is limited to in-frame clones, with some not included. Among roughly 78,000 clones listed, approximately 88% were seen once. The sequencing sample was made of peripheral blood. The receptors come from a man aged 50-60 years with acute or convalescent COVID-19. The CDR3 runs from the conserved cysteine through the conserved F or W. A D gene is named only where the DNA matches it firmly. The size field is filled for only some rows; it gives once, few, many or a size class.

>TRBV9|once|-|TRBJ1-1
CASSVLGDTEAFF
TGTGCCAGCAGCGTGCTAGGGGACACTGAAGCTTTCTTT
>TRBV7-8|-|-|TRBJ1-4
CASSLVGDNEKLFF
TGTGCCAGCAGCTTAGTGGGCGATAATGAAAAACTGTTTTTT
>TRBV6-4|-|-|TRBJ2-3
CASSDTTASTDTQYF
TGTGCCAGCAGTGATACGACAGCTAGCACAGATACGCAGTATTTT
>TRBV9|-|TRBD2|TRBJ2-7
CASSGLGLAGVPHEQYF
TGTGCCAGCAGCGGACTTGGACTAGCGGGGGTTCCACACGAGCAGTACTTC
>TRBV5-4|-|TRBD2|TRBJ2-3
CASSSPSGGTDTQYF
TGTGCCAGCAGCTCACCCAGCGGGGGCACAGATACGCAGTATTTT
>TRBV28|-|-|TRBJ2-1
CASITSRVFPYNEQFF
TGTGCCAGCATCACTTCGAGGGTGTTTCCATACAATGAGCAGTTCTTC
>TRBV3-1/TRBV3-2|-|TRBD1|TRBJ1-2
CASSQDGSRQGGYTF
TGTGCCAGCAGCCAAGATGGATCCCGACAGGGGGGTTACACCTTC
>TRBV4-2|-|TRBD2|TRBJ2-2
CASSRGLAVGELFF
TGTGCCAGCAGCCGCGGACTAGCGGTCGGGGAGCTGTTTTTT
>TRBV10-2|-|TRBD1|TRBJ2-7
CASSPGQDYEQYF
TGCGCCAGCAGCCCGGGACAGGACTACGAGCAGTACTTC
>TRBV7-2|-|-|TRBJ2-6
CASSITGTGANVLTF
TGTGCCAGCAGCATAACGGGGACTGGGGCCAACGTCCTGACTTTC
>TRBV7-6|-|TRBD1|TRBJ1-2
CASSLEQGAYGYTF
TGTGCCAGCAGCTTAGAACAGGGGGCGTATGGCTACACCTTC
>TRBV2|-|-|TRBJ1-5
CASSVGGTSNQPQHF
TGTGCCAGCAGTGTTGGAGGGACCAGCAATCAGCCCCAGCATTTT
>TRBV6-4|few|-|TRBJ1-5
CASSPQGNQPQHF
TGTGCCAGCAGTCCCCAGGGGAATCAGCCCCAGCATTTT
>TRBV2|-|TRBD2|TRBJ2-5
CASSEVGGETQYF
TGTGCCAGCAGTGAGGTGGGGGGGGAGACCCAGTACTTC
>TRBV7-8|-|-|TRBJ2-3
CASSLARTDTQYF
TGTGCCAGCAGCTTAGCGCGTACAGATACGCAGTATTTT
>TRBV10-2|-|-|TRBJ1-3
CASTQTEGNTIYF
TGCGCCAGCACCCAGACGGAGGGAAACACCATATATTTT
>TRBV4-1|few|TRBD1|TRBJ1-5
CASSQVNFIGQVGQPQHF
TGCGCCAGCAGCCAAGTTAATTTTATTGGACAGGTTGGACAGCCCCAGCATTTT
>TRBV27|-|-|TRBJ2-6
CASSLTGSGLSGANVLTF
TGTGCCAGCAGTCTCACAGGGTCAGGGCTCTCTGGGGCCAACGTCCTGACTTTC
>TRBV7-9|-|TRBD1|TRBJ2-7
CASSPSGTVSYEQYF
TGTGCCAGCAGCCCATCCGGGACAGTATCCTACGAGCAGTACTTC
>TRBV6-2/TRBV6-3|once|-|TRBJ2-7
CASSYRFGLTTYEQYF
TGTGCCAGCAGTTACCGTTTCGGACTGACAACCTACGAGCAGTACTTC
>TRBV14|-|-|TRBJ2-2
CASSQARFGELFF
TGTGCCAGCAGCCAAGCCAGGTTCGGGGAGCTGTTTTTT
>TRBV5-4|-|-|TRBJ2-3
CASSLASNTDTQYF
TGTGCCAGCAGCTTGGCTAGCAACACAGATACGCAGTATTTT
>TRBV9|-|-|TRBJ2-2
CASRPVGGDTGELFF
TGTGCCAGCAGACCGGTCGGGGGAGACACCGGGGAGCTGTTTTTT
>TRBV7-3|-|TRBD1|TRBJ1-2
CASSDRGRGYGYTF
TGTGCCAGCAGCGACAGGGGACGGGGCTATGGCTACACCTTC
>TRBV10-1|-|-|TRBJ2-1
CASNPDSSYNEQFF
TGCGCCAGCAACCCGGACAGTTCCTACAATGAGCAGTTCTTC
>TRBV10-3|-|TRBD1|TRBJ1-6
CAIRRTGTENSPLHF
TGTGCCATCAGGAGGACAGGGACGGAGAATTCACCCCTCCACTTT
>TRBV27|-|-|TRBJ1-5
CASSLGQNNQPQHF
TGTGCCAGCAGTTTAGGACAGAACAATCAGCCCCAGCATTTT
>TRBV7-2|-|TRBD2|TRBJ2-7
CASSLGASGGARYEQYF
TGTGCCAGCAGCTTAGGGGCTAGCGGGGGGGCTCGTTACGAGCAGTACTTC
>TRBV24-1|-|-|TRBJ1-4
CATQGTNEKLFF
TGTGCCACCCAGGGAACTAATGAAAAACTGTTTTTT
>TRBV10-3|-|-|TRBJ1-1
CAISDIRAPEAFF
TGTGCCATCAGTGACATCAGGGCCCCTGAAGCTTTCTTT
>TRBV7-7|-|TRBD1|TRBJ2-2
CASSLEAGGSNTGELFF
TGTGCTAGCAGCTTAGAAGCAGGGGGCTCGAACACCGGGGAGCTGTTTTTT
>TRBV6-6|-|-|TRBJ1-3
CASSWRGGSGNTIYF
TGTGCCAGCAGTTGGCGGGGGGGATCGGGAAACACCATATATTTT
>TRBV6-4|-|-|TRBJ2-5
CASSDSRDRRKTQYF
TGTGCCAGCAGTGACTCAAGAGACAGGAGGAAGACCCAGTACTTC
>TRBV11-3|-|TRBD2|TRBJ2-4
CASSLVLPTGGWHIQYF
TGTGCCAGCAGCTTAGTACTCCCCACGGGAGGATGGCACATTCAGTACTTC
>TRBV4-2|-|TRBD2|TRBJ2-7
CASSQDSSGASYEQYF
TGTGCCAGCAGCCAAGATAGTAGCGGGGCTTCCTACGAGCAGTACTTC
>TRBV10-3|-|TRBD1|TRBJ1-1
CAISESERQGFAEAFF
TGTGCCATCAGTGAGTCGGAGAGACAGGGATTCGCTGAAGCTTTCTTT